This is a list of T cell receptor beta chains from one sample in a study of blood T cells in healthy people across ages. TCRdb independently ran MiXCR on the 5' RACE reads; one entry per CDR3 protein. The sample has 1.2 million to 1.5 million distinct CDR3 sequences; roughly 64% are singletons. The sample was blood. All receptors come from a man younger than 35 in good health. Each CDR3 is given without its conserved first and last residue. A D gene is named only where the DNA matches it firmly.

CDR3 protein: ASSKEGLGENIQY; D gene: -; V gene: TRBV18; CDR3 length: 13; J gene: TRBJ2-4
CDR3 protein: ASSEGGGGSSYNEQY; D gene: -; V gene: TRBV11-3; CDR3 length: 15; J gene: TRBJ2-7
CDR3 protein: ASSLAKLTGDNEQF; D gene: TRBD1; V gene: TRBV7-2; CDR3 length: 14; J gene: TRBJ2-1
CDR3 protein: ASSWGIAGNTIY; D gene: -; V gene: TRBV6-5; CDR3 length: 12; J gene: TRBJ1-3
CDR3 protein: AISRDEYDYEQY; D gene: -; V gene: TRBV10-3; CDR3 length: 12; J gene: TRBJ2-7
CDR3 protein: ASSTRREGGYT; D gene: -; V gene: TRBV5-5; CDR3 length: 11; J gene: TRBJ1-2
CDR3 protein: ASSFPGQPYNEQF; D gene: TRBD1; V gene: TRBV11-3; CDR3 length: 13; J gene: TRBJ2-1
CDR3 protein: ASSLRSQNTEAF; D gene: -; V gene: TRBV5-1; CDR3 length: 12; J gene: TRBJ1-1
CDR3 protein: SAEDYLRGTQY; D gene: -; V gene: TRBV20-1; CDR3 length: 11; J gene: TRBJ2-3
CDR3 protein: ASSYLDSNYGYT; D gene: -; V gene: TRBV6-5; CDR3 length: 12; J gene: TRBJ1-2
CDR3 protein: ASSSGTVERSEQY; D gene: TRBD1; V gene: TRBV7-9; CDR3 length: 13; J gene: -
CDR3 protein: ASSLSFGDTQY; D gene: -; V gene: TRBV5-5; CDR3 length: 11; J gene: TRBJ2-3
CDR3 protein: SVSQRGTGEYGYT; D gene: TRBD1; V gene: TRBV29-1; CDR3 length: 13; J gene: TRBJ1-2
CDR3 protein: ASSQPGQGNEQY; D gene: TRBD1; V gene: TRBV4-1; CDR3 length: 12; J gene: -
CDR3 protein: SASPIGPEPTQY; D gene: -; V gene: TRBV20-1; CDR3 length: 12; J gene: TRBJ2-5
CDR3 protein: SARDRRSSTDTQY; D gene: TRBD1; V gene: TRBV20-1; CDR3 length: 13; J gene: TRBJ2-3
CDR3 protein: ASSSDKAYSYEQY; D gene: -; V gene: TRBV6-2/TRBV6-3; CDR3 length: 13; J gene: TRBJ2-7
CDR3 protein: ASSWGRRYQPQH; D gene: -; V gene: TRBV12-3/TRBV12-4; CDR3 length: 12; J gene: TRBJ1-5
CDR3 protein: ASSLPGTGGVETQY; D gene: TRBD1; V gene: TRBV28; CDR3 length: 14; J gene: TRBJ2-5
CDR3 protein: ASSQAGGAYEQF; D gene: -; V gene: TRBV3-1; CDR3 length: 12; J gene: TRBJ2-1
CDR3 protein: SAVLATYNEQF; D gene: TRBD2; V gene: TRBV20-1; CDR3 length: 11; J gene: TRBJ2-1
CDR3 protein: ASSYTPADRASYNEQF; D gene: TRBD1; V gene: TRBV6-5; CDR3 length: 16; J gene: TRBJ2-1
CDR3 protein: ASSRDTYEAF; D gene: -; V gene: TRBV7-9; CDR3 length: 10; J gene: TRBJ1-1
CDR3 protein: ASIPQGADHEQY; D gene: TRBD1; V gene: TRBV28; CDR3 length: 12; J gene: -
CDR3 protein: ASSGNPTSGTSYNEQY; D gene: TRBD2; V gene: TRBV9; CDR3 length: 16; J gene: TRBJ2-5
CDR3 protein: SVPWGLQTDTQY; D gene: -; V gene: TRBV29-1; CDR3 length: 12; J gene: TRBJ2-3
CDR3 protein: ASSKGDRGIYKEQY; D gene: TRBD1; V gene: TRBV5-1; CDR3 length: 14; J gene: TRBJ2-7